These 32 T cell receptor beta chains came from one sample sequenced in a study of technical replicates of blood from several donors. Clones were sequenced by immunoSEQ multiplex PCR, and TCRdb holds only the in-frame ones, with some missing. The sample contains more than 75,000 clones, roughly 94% of which appear only once. The sequenced sample was T cells isolated from PBMCs. These receptors originate from a human donor in good health.

The CDR3 bases are TGTGCCAGCAGCTTAACAAACGCGGGCACTGAAGCTTTCTTT. Translating gives CASSLTNAGTEAFF. This chain links TRBV7-9 with TRBJ1-1; D not certain. CDR3 length: 14 amino acids. Deletions cut 2 bases from V and 4 bases from J, with 11 bases between. The germline V gene encodes CDR1 SEHNR and CDR2 FQNEAQ (reference sequence).

The V and J genes are TRBV7-9 and TRBJ2-2; 8 bases align to TRBD2. CDR3 length: 15 amino acids. With 2 bases clipped from V and 3 bases from J, the junction kept 2 bases outside the gene matches. Germline CDR1 reads SEHNR; CDR2 reads FQNEAQ (reference sequence). This chain's CDR3 is CASSLFGGDTGELFF. DNA of the CDR3: TGTGCCAGCAGCTTATTCGGGGGGGACACCGGGGAGCTGTTTTTT.

The CDR3, as DNA: TGTGCCAGCAGTCCAACCAGGACAGGGTATAGTCAGCCCCAGCATTTT. Amino acids: CASSPTRTGYSQPQHF. This sequence joins TRBV28 and TRBJ1-5, with 8 bases fitting TRBD1. The V and J ends lost 5 bases and 6 bases, in that order; junction bases with no gene match: 12. The CDR3 has 16 residues. Germline V gene sequence: CDR1 MDHEN, CDR2 SYDVKM.

The V gene is TRBV11-3, the J gene TRBJ2-3; maybe TRBD2 (6 bases). This CDR3 comprises 14 residues. Trimming took off 3 bases at V and 2 bases at J, with 9 bases between the two ends. The germline CDR1 and CDR2 sequences are SGHNT and YENEEA. The CDR3 DNA is TGTGCCAGCAGCTTTCGGGAGCCCACAGATACGCAGTATTTT. Protein: CASSFREPTDTQYF.

The V call is TRBV18, the J call TRBJ2-7; a possible D gene is TRBD1 (5 bases). The CDR3 totals 15 residues. V lost 2 bases and J lost 2, with 13 bases in between. Per germline, CDR1 KGHSH and CDR2 LQKENI. The CDR3 is CASSPTSRGTYEQYF. CDR3 nucleotide sequence: TGTGCCAGCTCACCAACGTCTAGGGGAACCTACGAGCAGTACTTC.

V and J are TRBV7-8 and TRBJ1-5; D is perhaps TRBD1 (6 bases). The length of the CDR3 is 16 residues. CDR1 is SGHVS, CDR2 FQNEAQ, per germline. V lost 2 bases to trimming and J lost 1 base, with 12 bases between them. CDR3 sequence (DNA): TGTGCCAGCAGCTTATCGGGGACAAGCAGCAATCAGCCCCAGCATTTT. This sequence encodes CASSLSGTSSNQPQHF.

The chain links TRBV14 to TRBJ2-7, with D possibly TRBD2 on 6 matching bases. Germline V gene sequence: CDR1 SGHDN, CDR2 FVKESK. Trimming removed 6 bases at V and 4 bases at J, with 19 bases between. CDR3 length: 15 amino acids. CDR3 nucleotide sequence: TGTGCCAGCAGACACTCCGGCGGGACGGTGTACGAGCAGTACTTC. Translated: CASRHSGGTVYEQYF.

CDR3 in DNA: TGCGCCAGCGACGGGGGGCACTCTGGAAACACCATATATTTT. Encoded protein: CASDGGHSGNTIYF. The chain has TRBV4-1 and TRBJ1-3; a possible D gene is TRBD1 (6 bases). CDR1 and CDR2 (germline): MGHRA, YSYEKL. The CDR3 length is 14 residues. V lost 8 bases to trimming and J lost 0 bases, with 11 bases between them.

V usage is TRBV10-3 and J usage is TRBJ1-5; D is ambiguous. V lost 4 bases and J lost 2, with 6 bases in between. The germline gives CDR1 ENHRY, CDR2 SYGVKD. The CDR3 contains 13 residues. The CDR3 protein is CAISVTGNQPQHF. The CDR3 coding sequence is TGTGCCATCAGTGTGACTGGCAATCAGCCCCAGCATTTT.

V and J are TRBV6-5 and TRBJ2-7, with D perhaps TRBD1 (5 bases). Germline lookup yields CDR1 MNHEY and CDR2 SVGAGI. This CDR3 has 11 residues. Trimming took off 11 bases at V and 7 bases at J, with 15 bases between the two ends. CDR3 DNA: TGTGCCTCCCCCGGTTCAGGGGAGCAGTACTTC. Translating it yields CASPGSGEQYF.

This chain connects TRBV23-1 to TRBJ2-7, with TRBD2 as a possible D gene (6 bases). TRBV23-1 is assigned to the ORF class and has an uncertain function. V was pared by 9 bases and J by 3 bases, with 18 bases between. CDR3 length: 14 residues. The CDR3 nucleotides are TGCGCCAGGGTTCCTCGTGCGGAGGGCTACGAGCAGTACTTC. Its protein product is CARVPRAEGYEQYF.

This clone has a single count. This chain connects TRBV5-6 to TRBJ2-5; a possible D gene is TRBD2 (6 bases). The V gene lost 4 bases and the J gene lost 6 bases, with 13 bases spanning the gap. The germline V gene encodes CDR1 SGHDT and CDR2 YYEEEE. This CDR3 has 13 residues. CDR3 protein: CASSGKRGKTQYF. As DNA, the CDR3 is TGTGCCAGCAGCGGAAAACGGGGGAAGACCCAGTACTTC.

The CDR3 loop reads CASSSQRQGRSYEQYF. The CDR3 nucleotides are TGTGCCAGCTCATCTCAAAGACAGGGACGCTCCTACGAGCAGTACTTC. J is TRBJ2-7 and V is TRBV18; 7 bases map to TRBD1. The germline gives CDR1 KGHSH, CDR2 LQKENI. There are 16 residues in the CDR3. V lost 5 bases, J lost 0 bases, and 10 bases stayed unmatched.

This clone was observed once. The chain employs TRBV5-1 and TRBJ1-1; the D gene is possibly TRBD1 (6 bases). Looked up from germline, CDR1 is SGHRS and CDR2 is YFSETQ. CDR3 size: 16 residues. Trimming shortened V by 5 bases and J by 3 bases, and 20 bases separated the two germline ends. CDR3 amino acids: CASRGGGVAGDTEAFF. The CDR3 coding sequence is TGCGCCAGCAGAGGGGGAGGGGTTGCCGGGGACACTGAAGCTTTCTTT.

The chain employs TRBV2 and TRBJ1-1; unclear D gene. Germline CDR1 reads SNHLY; CDR2 reads FYNNEI. Between the trimmed V and J ends, which lost 4 bases and 0 bases, there was a span of 18 bases. The CDR3 is 17 residues long. Written as DNA, the CDR3 is TGTGCCAGCAGTGTCCGAAGGGCCGGGAACATGAACACTGAAGCTTTCTTT. Amino acids: CASSVRRAGNMNTEAFF.

This chain uses TRBV28 with TRBJ2-5; 7 bases align to TRBD1. The ends lost 3 bases at V and 2 bases at J; junction bases unmatched: 9. The CDR3 totals 16 residues. CDR1 MDHEN and CDR2 SYDVKM come from the germline V gene. CDR3 bases: TGTGCCAGCAGTTTTGGGACAGTAGAAATTCAAGAGACCCAGTACTTC. Translated: CASSFGTVEIQETQYF.

V is TRBV7-9 and J is TRBJ2-1, with 10 positions matching TRBD2. The CDR3 is 17 amino acids. The V gene end was trimmed by 3 bases and the J gene end by 6 bases; junction bases not matched to a gene: 11. CDR1 is SEHNR, CDR2 FQNEAQ, per germline (reference sequence). The DNA for the CDR3 is TGTGCCAGCAGCTTCCCCCAAGCGGGAGGGCCCTCCAATGAGCAGTTCTTC. The encoded protein is CASSFPQAGGPSNEQFF. Full variable domain (outside the CDR3, taken from reference TRBV7-9 and TRBJ2-1): DTGVSQNPRHKITKRGQNVTFRCDPISEHNRLYWYRQTLGQGPEFLTYFQNEAQLEKSRLLSDRFSAERPKGSFSTLEIQRTEQGDSAMYLCASSFPQAGGPSNEQFFGPGTRLTVL.

This chain links TRBV6-5 with TRBJ1-1; D is possibly TRBD1 (6 bases). The CDR3 sequence is 13 residues long. V dropped 6 bases and J dropped 3 bases, with 11 bases sitting between them. Germline V gives CDR1 MNHEY, CDR2 SVGAGI. The CDR3 region is CASSQGTYTEAFF. DNA for the CDR3: TGTGCCAGCAGCCAGGGGACGTACACTGAAGCTTTCTTT.

The DNA of the CDR3 is TGCGCCAGCAGTCGAGGTACAGGGGGCGGTGAGCAGTTCTTC. Its protein product is CASSRGTGGGEQFF. The chain employs TRBV5-1 and TRBJ2-1; 9 positions agree with TRBD1. From germline, CDR1 is SGHRS and CDR2 YFSETQ. Trimming cost V 5 bases and J 9 bases; bases outside gene matches: 9. This CDR3 has 14 amino acids.

The sample holds one count of this clone. The chain carries TRBV5-1 and TRBJ2-3; D ambiguous. The germline V and J ends were trimmed by 5 bases and 0 bases, with 10 bases remaining between them. The CDR3 has 14 amino acids. CDR1 and CDR2 from the germline V gene are SGHRS and YFSETQ. CDR3 sequence: CASSIPGSTDTQYF. The CDR3 coding sequence is TGCGCCAGCAGTATTCCGGGTAGCACAGATACGCAGTATTTT.

V gene TRBV19 combines with J gene TRBJ1-2, with 8 bases identical to TRBD1. V gave up 8 bases and J gave up 4 bases; unmatched junction bases: 0. Per the germline V gene, CDR1 is LNHDA and CDR2 is SQIVND (reference sequence). The CDR3 totals 11 residues. The CDR3 region is CASGTGYGYTF. The CDR3 region has the DNA TGTGCCAGTGGGACAGGCTATGGCTACACCTTC.

This clone was seen only once. The chain combines TRBV27 with TRBJ1-2; TRBD1 matches 8 bases. The V segment lost 6 bases and the J segment 8 bases; nucleotides outside the gene matches: 14. Germline values: CDR1 MNHEY, CDR2 SMNVEV (reference sequence). The CDR3 runs 15 residues. The CDR3 coding sequence is TGTGCCAGCAGCTACTACAGGGGGACAAGGGAAGGCTACACCTTC. The encoded protein is CASSYYRGTREGYTF.

The V call is TRBV28, the J call TRBJ2-7; TRBD2 matches 13 bases. This CDR3 is 17 amino acids long. V shed 5 bases, J shed 5 bases, and the junction held 12 bases outside the gene matches. The germline gives CDR1 MDHEN, CDR2 SYDVKM. CDR3 protein: CASSPWTSGRQGHEQYF. For the CDR3, the DNA is TGTGCCAGCAGTCCGTGGACTAGCGGGAGACAGGGCCACGAGCAGTACTTC.

As DNA, the CDR3 is TGTGCTAGTCCTCAACCGGGGGGTAGTTTCGACAATGAGCAGTTCTTC. The encoded protein is CASPQPGGSFDNEQFF. The chain couples TRBV12-5 to TRBJ2-1, with 7 bases lining up with TRBD2. The germline CDR1 and CDR2 sequences are LGHNT and FRNRAP. V lost 8 bases to trimming and J lost 5 bases; unmatched junction nucleotides: 15. There are 16 residues in the CDR3. The variable domain in full, with the rest retrieved from reference TRBV12-5 and TRBJ2-1, is DARVTQTPRHKVTEMGQEVTMRCQPILGHNTVFWYRQTMMQGLELLAYFRNRAPLDDSGMPKDRFSAEMPDATLATLKIQPSEPRDSAVYFCASPQPGGSFDNEQFFGPGTRLTVL.

V is TRBV14 and J is TRBJ1-1; D might be TRBD1 (5 bases). In germline, CDR1 is SGHDN, CDR2 FVKESK. Trimming pared 5 bases from V and 6 bases from J, leaving 13 bases between. The CDR3 spans 13 residues. CDR3 region: CASSVGGGAEAFF. The CDR3 nucleotides read TGTGCCAGCAGCGTGGGTGGGGGGGCTGAAGCTTTCTTT.

The chain's CDR3 is CASSAAGGVQETQYF. DNA for the CDR3: TGTGCCAGCAGCGCAGCGGGGGGGGTCCAAGAGACCCAGTACTTC. The rearrangement joins TRBV9 to TRBJ2-5, with TRBD2 matching over 10 bases. V dropped 3 bases and J dropped 1; count of bases not matched to a gene: 3. This CDR3 has 15 residues. From germline, CDR1 is SGDLS and CDR2 YYNGEE.

V is TRBV28 and J is TRBJ2-7, with TRBD1 matching 8 bases. The trim removed 4 bases at V and 2 bases at J, leaving 16 bases unmatched. CDR3 size: 18 residues. CDR1 is MDHEN, CDR2 SYDVKM, per germline. CDR3 coding DNA: TGTGCCAGCAGTTCCTCCGAACCAAAGACAGGGGAGGCCTACGAGCAGTACTTC. It specifies CASSSSEPKTGEAYEQYF.

J is TRBJ2-7 and V is TRBV10-1, with 7 nucleotides matching TRBD2. The length of the CDR3 is 15 residues. Per germline, CDR1 WNHNN and CDR2 SYGVQD (reference sequence). The V gene end was trimmed by 3 bases and the J gene end by 3 bases; junction bases not matched to a gene: 8. The CDR3 region has the DNA TGCGCCAGCAGTGATGGGGCTAGCGGACGCTACGAGCAGTACTTC. This translates into CASSDGASGRYEQYF.

The V call is TRBV19, the J call TRBJ2-1; TRBD2 matches at 9 bases. CDR3 length: 15 amino acids. Germline CDR1 LNHDA, CDR2 SQIVND (reference sequence). The J segment lost 5 bases and the V segment lost 4 bases, leaving 6 bases of the junction unmatched. CDR3 sequence: CASSKGLAPNNEQFF. In DNA form, the CDR3 reads TGTGCCAGTAGTAAAGGACTAGCGCCTAACAATGAGCAGTTCTTC.

The V call is TRBV11-3, the J call TRBJ2-3; D not certain. The CDR3 is 14 amino acids. Trimming pared 1 base from V and 6 bases from J, leaving 11 bases between. Per germline, CDR1 SGHNT and CDR2 YENEEA. CDR3 DNA: TGTGCCAGCAGCTTAGGCCTATACGGGGATACGCAGTATTTT. Translating it yields CASSLGLYGDTQYF.

The chain carries TRBV6-5 and TRBJ1-3, with 7 bases aligning to TRBD1. Germline CDR1 is MNHEY and CDR2 is SVGAGI. CDR3 length: 14 amino acids. J gave up 3 bases and V 5 bases, and 4 bases lay outside the gene matches. CDR3 coding DNA: TGTGCCAGCAGTCCGGGACAGAGTGGAAACACCATATATTTT. Amino acid sequence: CASSPGQSGNTIYF.

The V and J genes are TRBV6-1 and TRBJ2-2; 7 bases are shared with TRBD1. The length of the CDR3 is 16 residues. Looked up from germline, CDR1 is MNHNS and CDR2 is SASEGT. V dropped 3 bases and J dropped 2; count of bases not matched to a gene: 6. The CDR3 loop is CASSELGQLNTGELFF. The CDR3 nucleotides read TGTGCCAGCAGTGAGCTGGGACAGCTCAACACCGGGGAGCTGTTTTTT.